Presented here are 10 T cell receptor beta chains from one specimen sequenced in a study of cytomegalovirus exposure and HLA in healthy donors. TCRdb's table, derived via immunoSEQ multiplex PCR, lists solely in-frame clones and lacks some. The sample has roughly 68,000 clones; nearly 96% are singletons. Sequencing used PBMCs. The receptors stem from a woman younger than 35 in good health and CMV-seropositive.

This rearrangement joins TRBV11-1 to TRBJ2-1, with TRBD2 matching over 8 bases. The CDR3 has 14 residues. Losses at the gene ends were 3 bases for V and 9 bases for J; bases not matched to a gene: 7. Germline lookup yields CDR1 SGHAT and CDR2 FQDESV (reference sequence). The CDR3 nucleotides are TGTGCCAGCAGCTTTCGACGGGAGGGCCTTGAGCAGTTCTTC. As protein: CASSFRREGLEQFF.

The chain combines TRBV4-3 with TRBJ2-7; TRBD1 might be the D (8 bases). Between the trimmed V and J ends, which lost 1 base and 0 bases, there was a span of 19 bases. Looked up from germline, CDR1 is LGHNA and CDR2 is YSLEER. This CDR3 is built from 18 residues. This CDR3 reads CASSQAYYRGGVSYEQYF. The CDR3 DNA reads TGCGCCAGCAGCCAAGCGTATTACAGGGGGGGAGTCTCCTACGAGCAGTACTTC.

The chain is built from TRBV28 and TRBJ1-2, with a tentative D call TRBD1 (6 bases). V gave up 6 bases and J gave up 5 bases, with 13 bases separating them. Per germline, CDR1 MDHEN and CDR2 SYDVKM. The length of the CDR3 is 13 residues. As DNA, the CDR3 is TGTGCCAGCAGGTCGACAGGACTTTATGGCTACACCTTC. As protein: CASRSTGLYGYTF.

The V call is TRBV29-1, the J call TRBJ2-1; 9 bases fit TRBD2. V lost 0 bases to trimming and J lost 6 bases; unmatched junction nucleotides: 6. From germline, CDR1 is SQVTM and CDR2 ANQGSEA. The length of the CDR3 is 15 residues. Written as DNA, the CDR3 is TGCAGCGTTGAAGATGCGAGCGGGAGGCCCAATGAGCAGTTCTTC. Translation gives CSVEDASGRPNEQFF.

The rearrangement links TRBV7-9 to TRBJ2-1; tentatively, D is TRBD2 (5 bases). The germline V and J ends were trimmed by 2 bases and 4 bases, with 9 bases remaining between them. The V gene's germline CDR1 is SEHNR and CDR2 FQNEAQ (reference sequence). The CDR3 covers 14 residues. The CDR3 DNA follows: TGTGCCAGCAGCTTACCTAGCCCGTACAATGAGCAGTTCTTC. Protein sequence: CASSLPSPYNEQFF.

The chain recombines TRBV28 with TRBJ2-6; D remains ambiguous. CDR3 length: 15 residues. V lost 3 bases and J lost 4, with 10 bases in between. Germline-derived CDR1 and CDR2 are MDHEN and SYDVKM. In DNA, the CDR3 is TGTGCCAGCAGTTTTCACGCGAGCGGGGCCAACGTCCTGACTTTC. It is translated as CASSFHASGANVLTF.

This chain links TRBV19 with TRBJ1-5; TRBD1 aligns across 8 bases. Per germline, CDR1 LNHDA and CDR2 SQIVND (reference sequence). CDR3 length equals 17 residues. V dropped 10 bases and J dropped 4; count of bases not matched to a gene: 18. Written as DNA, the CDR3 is TGTGCCACCAATCCGCGGTCAGGGGGCGCAAGGAATCAGCCCCAGCATTTT. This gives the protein CATNPRSGGARNQPQHF.

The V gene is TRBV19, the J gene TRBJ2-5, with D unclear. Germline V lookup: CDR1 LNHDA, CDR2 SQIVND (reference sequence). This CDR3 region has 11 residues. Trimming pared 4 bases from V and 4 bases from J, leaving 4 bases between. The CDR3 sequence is CASSSGETQYF. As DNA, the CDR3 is TGTGCCAGTAGTAGCGGAGAGACCCAGTACTTC.

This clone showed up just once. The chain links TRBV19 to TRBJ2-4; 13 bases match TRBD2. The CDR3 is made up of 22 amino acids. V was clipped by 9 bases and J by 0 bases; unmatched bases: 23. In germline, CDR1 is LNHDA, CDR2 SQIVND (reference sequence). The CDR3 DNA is TGTGCCAGGGACTGGACTAGCGGGAGAACGCCAGCCCTTAACCTAGCCAAAAACATTCAGTACTTC. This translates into CARDWTSGRTPALNLAKNIQYF.

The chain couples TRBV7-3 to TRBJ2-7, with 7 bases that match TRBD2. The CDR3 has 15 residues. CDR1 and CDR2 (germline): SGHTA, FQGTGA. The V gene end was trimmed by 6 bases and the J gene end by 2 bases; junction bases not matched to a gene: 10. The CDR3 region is CASRAVLREPYEQYF. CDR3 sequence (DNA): TGTGCCAGCAGGGCCGTCTTGCGGGAGCCCTACGAGCAGTACTTC. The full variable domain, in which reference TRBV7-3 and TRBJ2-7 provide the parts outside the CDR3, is GAGVSQTPSNKVTEKGKYVELRCDPISGHTALYWYRQSLGQGPEFLIYFQGTGAADDSGLPNDRFFAVRPEGSVSTLKIQRTERGDSAVYLCASRAVLREPYEQYFGPGTRLTVT.